This T cell receptor beta chain comes out of a study of blood T cell repertoires in COVID-19. On the study more broadly: Material from acute and convalescent COVID-19 was sourced from the United States, Italy and Spain. The cDNA or gDNA used as material had been derived from T cells, B-cell-depleted T cells, or PBMCs.

In the authors' methods: Amplification of reference gene primers was used by the study to estimate nucleated cell counts. Some clones are missing from TCRdb's copy, which holds only in-frame ones; the method was immunoSEQ multiplex PCR. The DNA was the basis for D and trimming; V, J and clone size are from that table. The repertoire holds hundreds of thousands of clones, with 89% as singletons. This CDR3 is 13 amino acids long. From germline, CDR1 is SGHNT and CDR2 YYREEE (reference sequence). The trim removed 4 bases at V and 8 bases at J, leaving 9 bases unmatched. The sample comprised peripheral blood. The TCR originated in a man aged 55 to 69 who had recovered from COVID-19. J is TRBJ2-7 and V is TRBV5-4; TRBD1 aligns across 7 bases. The CDR3 coding sequence is TGTGCCAGCAGCCTACGGGACAGCCCGAAGCAGTACTTC. Translated, it gives CASSLRDSPKQYF.